Here is one T cell receptor (beta chain) with its context. The antigen is unknown. These data belong to a study of cytomegalovirus exposure and HLA in healthy donors. It was with 60 Vbeta and 13 Jbeta primers that the PCR ran. Sequencing was performed with immunoSEQ multiplex PCR; in TCRdb, only in-frame clones are kept and a portion is missing. The sample has about 70,000 clones; about 70% are singletons. Notes on the study in general: Most TCR sequences proved rare, with some public TCRs found in many donors.

J was trimmed by 4 bases and V by 0 bases; bases with no gene match: 5. This CDR3 is built from 15 residues. The germline V gene encodes CDR1 MGHDK and CDR2 SYGVNS. The J gene is TRBJ2-5, the V gene TRBV25-1, with 7 bases lining up with TRBD1. The specimen sequenced was PBMCs. The clonotype was recovered from a woman aged 25 to 39 in good health and CMV-seronegative. This CDR3 is CASSEYRQGAETQYF. DNA for the CDR3: TGTGCCAGCAGTGAATATAGACAGGGTGCAGAGACCCAGTACTTC.